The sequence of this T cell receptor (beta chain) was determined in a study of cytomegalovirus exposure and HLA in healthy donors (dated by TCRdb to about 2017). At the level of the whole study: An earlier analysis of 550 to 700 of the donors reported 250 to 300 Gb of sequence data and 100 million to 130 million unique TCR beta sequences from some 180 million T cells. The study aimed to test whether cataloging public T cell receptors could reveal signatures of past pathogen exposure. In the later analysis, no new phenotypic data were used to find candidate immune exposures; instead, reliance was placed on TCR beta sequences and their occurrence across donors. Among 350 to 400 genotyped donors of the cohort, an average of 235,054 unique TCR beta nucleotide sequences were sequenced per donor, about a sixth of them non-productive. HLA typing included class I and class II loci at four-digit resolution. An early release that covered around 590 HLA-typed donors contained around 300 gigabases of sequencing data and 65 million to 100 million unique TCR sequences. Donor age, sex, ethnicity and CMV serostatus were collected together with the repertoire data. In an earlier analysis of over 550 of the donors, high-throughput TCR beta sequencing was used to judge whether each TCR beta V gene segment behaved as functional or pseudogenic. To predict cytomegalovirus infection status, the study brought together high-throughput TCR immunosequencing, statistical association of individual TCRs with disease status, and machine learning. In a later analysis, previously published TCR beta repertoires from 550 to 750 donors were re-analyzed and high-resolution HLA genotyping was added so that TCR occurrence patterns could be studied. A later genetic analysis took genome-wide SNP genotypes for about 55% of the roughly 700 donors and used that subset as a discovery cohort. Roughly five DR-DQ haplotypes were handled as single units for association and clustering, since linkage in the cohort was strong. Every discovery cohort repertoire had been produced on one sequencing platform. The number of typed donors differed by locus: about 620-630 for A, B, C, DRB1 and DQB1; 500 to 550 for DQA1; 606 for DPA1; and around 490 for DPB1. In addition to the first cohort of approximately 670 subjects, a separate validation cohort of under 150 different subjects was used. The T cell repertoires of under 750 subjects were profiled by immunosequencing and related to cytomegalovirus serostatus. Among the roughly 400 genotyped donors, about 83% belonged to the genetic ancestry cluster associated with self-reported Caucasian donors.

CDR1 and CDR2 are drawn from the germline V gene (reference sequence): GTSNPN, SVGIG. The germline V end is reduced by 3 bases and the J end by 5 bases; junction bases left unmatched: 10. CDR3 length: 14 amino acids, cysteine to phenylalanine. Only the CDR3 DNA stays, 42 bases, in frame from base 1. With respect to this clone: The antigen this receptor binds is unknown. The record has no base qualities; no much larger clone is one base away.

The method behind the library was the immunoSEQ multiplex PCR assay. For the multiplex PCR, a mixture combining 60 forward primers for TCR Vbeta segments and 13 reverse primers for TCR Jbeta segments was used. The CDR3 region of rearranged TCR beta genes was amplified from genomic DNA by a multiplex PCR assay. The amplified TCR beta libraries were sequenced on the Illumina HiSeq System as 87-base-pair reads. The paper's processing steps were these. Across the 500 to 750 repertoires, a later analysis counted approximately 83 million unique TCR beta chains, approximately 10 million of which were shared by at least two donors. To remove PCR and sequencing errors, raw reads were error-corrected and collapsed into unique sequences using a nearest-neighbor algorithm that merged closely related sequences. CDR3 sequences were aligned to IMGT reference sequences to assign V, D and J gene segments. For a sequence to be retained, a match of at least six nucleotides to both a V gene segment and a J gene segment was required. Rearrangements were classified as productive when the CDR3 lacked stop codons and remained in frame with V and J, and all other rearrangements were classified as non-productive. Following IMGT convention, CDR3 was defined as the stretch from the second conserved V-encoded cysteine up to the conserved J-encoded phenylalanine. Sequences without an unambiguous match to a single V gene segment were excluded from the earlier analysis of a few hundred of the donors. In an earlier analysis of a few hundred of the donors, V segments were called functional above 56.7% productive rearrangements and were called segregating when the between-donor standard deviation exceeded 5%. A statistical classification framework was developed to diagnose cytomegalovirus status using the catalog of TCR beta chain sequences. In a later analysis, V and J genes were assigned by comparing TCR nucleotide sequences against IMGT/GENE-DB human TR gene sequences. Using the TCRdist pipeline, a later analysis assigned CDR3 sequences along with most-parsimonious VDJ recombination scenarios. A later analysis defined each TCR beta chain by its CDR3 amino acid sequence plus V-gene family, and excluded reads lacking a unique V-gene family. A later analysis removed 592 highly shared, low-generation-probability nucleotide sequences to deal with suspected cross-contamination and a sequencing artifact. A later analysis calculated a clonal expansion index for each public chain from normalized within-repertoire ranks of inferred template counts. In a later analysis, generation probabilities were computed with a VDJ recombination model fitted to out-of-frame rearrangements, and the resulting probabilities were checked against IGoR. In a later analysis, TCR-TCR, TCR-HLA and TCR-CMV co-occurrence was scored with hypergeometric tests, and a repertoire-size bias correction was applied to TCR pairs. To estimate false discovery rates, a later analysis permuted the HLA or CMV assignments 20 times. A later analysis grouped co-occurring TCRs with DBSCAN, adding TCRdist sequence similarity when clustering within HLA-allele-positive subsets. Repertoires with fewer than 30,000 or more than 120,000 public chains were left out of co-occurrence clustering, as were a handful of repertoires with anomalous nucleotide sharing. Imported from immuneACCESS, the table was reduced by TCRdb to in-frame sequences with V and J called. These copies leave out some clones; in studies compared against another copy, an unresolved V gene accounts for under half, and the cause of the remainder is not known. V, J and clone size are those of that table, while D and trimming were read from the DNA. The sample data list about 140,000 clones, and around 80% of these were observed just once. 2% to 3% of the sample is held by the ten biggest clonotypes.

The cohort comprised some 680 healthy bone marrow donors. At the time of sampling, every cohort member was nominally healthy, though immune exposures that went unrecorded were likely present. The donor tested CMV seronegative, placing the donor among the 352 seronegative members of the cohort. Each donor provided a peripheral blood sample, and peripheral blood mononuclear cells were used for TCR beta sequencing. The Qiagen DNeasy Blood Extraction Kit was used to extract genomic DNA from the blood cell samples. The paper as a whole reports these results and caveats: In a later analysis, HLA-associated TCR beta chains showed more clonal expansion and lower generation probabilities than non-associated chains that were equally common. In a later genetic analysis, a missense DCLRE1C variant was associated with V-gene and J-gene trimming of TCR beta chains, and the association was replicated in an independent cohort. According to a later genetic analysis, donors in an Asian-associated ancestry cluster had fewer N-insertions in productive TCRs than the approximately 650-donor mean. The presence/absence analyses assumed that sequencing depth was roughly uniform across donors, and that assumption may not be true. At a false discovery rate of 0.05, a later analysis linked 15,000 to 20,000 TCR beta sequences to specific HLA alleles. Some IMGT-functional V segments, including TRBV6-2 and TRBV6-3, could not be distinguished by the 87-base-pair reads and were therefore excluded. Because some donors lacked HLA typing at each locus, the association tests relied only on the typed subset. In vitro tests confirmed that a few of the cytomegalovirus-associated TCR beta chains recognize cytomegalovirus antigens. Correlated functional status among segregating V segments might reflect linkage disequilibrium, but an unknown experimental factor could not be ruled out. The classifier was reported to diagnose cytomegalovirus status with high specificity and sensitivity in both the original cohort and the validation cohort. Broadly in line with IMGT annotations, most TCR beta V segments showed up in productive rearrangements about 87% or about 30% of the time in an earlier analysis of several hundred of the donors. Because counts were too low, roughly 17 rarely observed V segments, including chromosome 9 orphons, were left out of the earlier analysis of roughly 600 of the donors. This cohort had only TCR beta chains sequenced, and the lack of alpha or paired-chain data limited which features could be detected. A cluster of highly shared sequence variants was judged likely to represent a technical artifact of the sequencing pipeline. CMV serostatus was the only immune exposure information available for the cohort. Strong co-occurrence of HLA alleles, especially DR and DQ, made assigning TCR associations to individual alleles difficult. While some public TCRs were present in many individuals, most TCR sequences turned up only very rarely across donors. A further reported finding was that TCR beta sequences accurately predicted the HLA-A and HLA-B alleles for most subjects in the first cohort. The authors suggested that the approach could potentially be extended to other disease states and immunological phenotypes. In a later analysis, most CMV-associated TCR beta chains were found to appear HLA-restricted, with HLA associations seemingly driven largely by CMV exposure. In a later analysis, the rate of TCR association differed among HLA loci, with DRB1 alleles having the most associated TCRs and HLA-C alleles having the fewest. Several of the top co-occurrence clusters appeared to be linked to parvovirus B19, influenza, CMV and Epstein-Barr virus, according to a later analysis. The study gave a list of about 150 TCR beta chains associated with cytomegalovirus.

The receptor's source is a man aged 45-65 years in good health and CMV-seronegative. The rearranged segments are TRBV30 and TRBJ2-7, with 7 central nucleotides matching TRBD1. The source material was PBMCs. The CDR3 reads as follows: CAWSRQGDLNEQYF. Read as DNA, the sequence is TGTGCCTGGAGCCGACAGGGCGATCTCAACGAGCAGTACTTC.